Below, 20 T cell receptor beta chains from the same sample are listed, as sequenced in a study of T cell changes during pregnancy in multiple sclerosis. Using immunoSEQ multiplex PCR, the repertoire was profiled, and TCRdb retains in-frame clones only, with some absent. The table has tens of thousands of clones, approximately 89% seen once. The source was peripheral blood, collected in the first trimester of pregnancy. The receptors were gathered from a female donor with multiple sclerosis, enrolled in a pregnancy study.

In this sample, this clone turned up once. The chain uses TRBV6-1 and TRBJ2-7, with 7 positions matching TRBD1. This CDR3 has 14 residues. Trimming cost V 0 bases and J 4 bases; bases outside gene matches: 3. Germline V gene sequence: CDR1 MNHNS, CDR2 SASEGT. DNA of the CDR3: TGTGCCAGCAGTGAAGCTCGACAGGGTTACGAGCAGTACTTC. It is translated as CASSEARQGYEQYF.

The V gene is TRBV7-2, the J gene TRBJ2-1, with TRBD2 matching over 8 bases. Germline trimming cut 5 bases from V and 7 bases from J; bases unmatched to any gene: 7. The CDR3 is made up of 14 amino acids. Germline V CDR1 and CDR2: SGHTA, FQGNSA. CDR3 region: CASSAPGLGNEQFF. In nucleotides, the CDR3 is TGTGCCAGCAGCGCCCCGGGACTAGGGAATGAGCAGTTCTTC.

J is TRBJ1-3 and V is TRBV29-1; 9 nucleotides line up with TRBD1. Losses at the gene ends were 4 bases for V and 0 bases for J; bases not matched to a gene: 4. CDR1 SQVTM and CDR2 ANQGSEA come from the germline V gene. The CDR3 covers 15 residues. CDR3 sequence reads: CSVGGTGSSGNTIYF. CDR3 sequence (DNA): TGCAGCGTTGGAGGGACAGGGTCCTCTGGAAACACCATATATTTT.

The chain recombines TRBV2 with TRBJ2-5; 10 bases align to TRBD1. The V segment lost 6 bases and the J segment 4 bases; nucleotides outside the gene matches: 11. From germline, CDR1 is SNHLY and CDR2 FYNNEI. The CDR3 is 16 residues long. DNA of the CDR3: TGTGCCAGCAGGACATCCGGGACAGGGGTTGGAGAGACCCAGTACTTC. This gives the protein CASRTSGTGVGETQYF.

J is TRBJ2-4 and V is TRBV21-1; the table names TRBD2, a call not compared with the DNA. TRBV21-1 is assigned pseudogene status. CDR3 length: 17 amino acids. The CDR3 reads CASSTFGGTSVLNIQYF. The CDR3, as DNA: TGTGCCAGCAGCACGTTCGGGGGGACTAGCGTTTTAAACATTCAGTACTTC.

The V call is TRBV19, the J call TRBJ2-5; D gene unclear. CDR1 and CDR2 from the germline V gene are LNHDA and SQIVND (reference sequence). CDR3 length equals 13 residues. Trimming stripped 5 bases from V and 2 bases from J, with 9 bases between. The CDR3 loop is CASSGRVQETQYF. Written as DNA, the CDR3 is TGTGCCAGTAGTGGCCGGGTTCAAGAGACCCAGTACTTC.

The chain joins TRBV2 to TRBJ1-4, with 8 nucleotides matching TRBD1. Germline CDR1 SNHLY, CDR2 FYNNEI. Trimming took 7 bases from V and 5 from J; bases not matched to a gene: 6. This CDR3 is 14 amino acids long. The CDR3 DNA sequence: TGTGCCAGCACTAAGACAGGGGCAAATGAAAAACTGTTTTTT. Translation gives CASTKTGANEKLFF. Complete variable domain (other parts from reference TRBV2 and TRBJ1-4): EPEVTQTPSHQVTQMGQEVILRCVPISNHLYFYWYRQILGQKVEFLVSFYNNEISEKSEIFDDQFSVERPDGSNFTLKIRSTKLEDSAMYFCASTKTGANEKLFFGSGTQLSVL.

The J gene is TRBJ2-7, the V gene TRBV10-3; D not resolved. The CDR3 consists of 12 residues. Trimming left V 6 bases short and J 3 bases short, with 9 bases between. Germline V gene sequence: CDR1 ENHRY, CDR2 SYGVKD. Here the CDR3 DNA reads TGTGCCATCAGAAGAGGAGTCTACGAGCAGTACTTC. This gives the protein CAIRRGVYEQYF.

The chain employs TRBV25-1 and TRBJ1-6; 9 nucleotides match TRBD1. The CDR3 sequence is 15 residues long. Germline V gives CDR1 MGHDK, CDR2 SYGVNS. J gave up 8 bases and V 7 bases, and 9 bases lay outside the gene matches. CDR3 DNA: TGTGCCAGCAAGAGACAGGGGGTGCGGGATTCACCCCTCCACTTT. Translation gives CASKRQGVRDSPLHF. Complete variable domain (other parts from reference TRBV25-1 and TRBJ1-6): EADIYQTPRYLVIGTGKKITLECSQTMGHDKMYWYQQDPGMELHLIHYSYGVNSTEKGDLSSESTVSRIRTEHFPLTLESARPSHTSQYLCASKRQGVRDSPLHFGNGTRLTVT.

The sample holds one count of this clone. The genes are TRBV19 and TRBJ1-5; 7 nucleotides line up with TRBD1. Germline V gene data show CDR1 as LNHDA and CDR2 as SQIVND (reference sequence). CDR3 length equals 13 residues. V lost 6 bases to trimming and J lost 7 bases; unmatched junction nucleotides: 6. CDR3 in amino acids: CASSDDREQPQHF. The CDR3 nucleotides read TGTGCCAGTAGCGACGACAGGGAGCAGCCCCAGCATTTT.

The J gene is TRBJ1-1, the V gene TRBV7-3; D is ambiguous. CDR1 is SGHTA, CDR2 FQGTGA, per germline. Trimming shortened V by 3 bases and J by 1 base, and 6 bases separated the two germline ends. The CDR3 consists of 13 residues. The CDR3 DNA reads as TGTGCCAGCAGCTTGCGGGCGAACACTGAAGCTTTCTTT. It codes for CASSLRANTEAFF.

This clone appeared a few times. The rearrangement links TRBV4-1 to TRBJ2-1; 10 bases agree with TRBD2. The germline V gene has CDR1 MGHRA and CDR2 YSYEKL. The CDR3 sequence is 15 residues long. V lost 3 bases and J lost 6; bases outside the gene matches: 5. The CDR3 DNA follows: TGCGCCAGCAGCCAGGAGCGGGAGGGCCGCAATGAGCAGTTCTTC. Residues: CASSQEREGRNEQFF.

The chain recombines TRBV27 with TRBJ1-2; 9 positions agree with TRBD1. In germline, CDR1 is MNHEY, CDR2 SMNVEV (reference sequence). The junction had 1 base not matched to a gene; V was cut back by 0 bases and J by 2 bases. The CDR3 is made up of 15 amino acids. The CDR3 spells CASSLSGQGNYGYTF. CDR3 DNA: TGTGCCAGCAGTTTATCGGGACAGGGAAACTATGGCTACACCTTC.

The chain recombines TRBV29-1 with TRBJ1-5; no clear D gene. CDR1 is SQVTM, CDR2 ANQGSEA, per germline. Trimming cost V 1 base and J 8 bases, with 9 bases left between them. The length of the CDR3 is 12 residues. In DNA, the CDR3 is TGCAGCGTTGAAGTAGGCGGGGAGCCCCAGCATTTT. This gives the protein CSVEVGGEPQHF.

V is TRBV7-9 and J is TRBJ1-5, with 7 bases identical to TRBD1. This CDR3 is built from 14 residues. V gave up 5 bases and J gave up 3 bases; unmatched junction bases: 4. Germline CDR1 reads SEHNR; CDR2 reads FQNEAQ (reference sequence). This CDR3 reads CASSRQGNNQPQHF. CDR3 DNA: TGTGCCAGCAGCAGACAGGGAAACAATCAGCCCCAGCATTTT.

This chain joins TRBV6-6 and TRBJ1-5; 10 nucleotides align to TRBD1. V lost 2 bases to trimming and J lost 15 bases; unmatched junction nucleotides: 7. The CDR3 extends over 13 amino acids. Germline loops: CDR1 MNHNY, CDR2 SVGAGI (reference sequence). This CDR3 reads CASSYATGQGPHF. The CDR3 DNA is TGTGCCAGCAGTTACGCGACGGGACAGGGGCCGCATTTT.

V and J are TRBV19 and TRBJ2-1, with a possible D match to TRBD2 (6 bases). Germline values: CDR1 LNHDA, CDR2 SQIVND (reference sequence). The CDR3 contains 15 residues. With 5 bases removed from V and 2 bases from J, the gap between germline ends came to 13 bases. Here the CDR3 reads CASSRGTFPYNEQFF. The CDR3 DNA reads TGTGCCAGTAGTCGCGGGACTTTCCCCTACAATGAGCAGTTCTTC.

The chain recombines TRBV5-1 with TRBJ2-5, with D uncertain. This CDR3 region has 14 residues. The V end lost 0 bases, the J end lost 5 bases, and 11 bases lay between the germline ends. The V gene's germline CDR1 is SGHRS and CDR2 YFSETQ. CDR3 protein: CASSLVLPRETQYF. DNA for the CDR3: TGCGCCAGCAGCTTGGTGCTCCCTCGGGAGACCCAGTACTTC.

The chain couples TRBV18 to TRBJ2-5; D ambiguous. There are 15 residues in the CDR3. Germline values: CDR1 KGHSH, CDR2 LQKENI. Between the trimmed V and J ends, which lost 5 bases and 2 bases, there was a span of 15 bases. In DNA, the CDR3 is TGTGCCAGCTCAATTAGCCACCCTCCTCAAGAGACCCAGTACTTC. It translates to CASSISHPPQETQYF.

This chain joins TRBV4-1 and TRBJ2-7; tentatively, D is TRBD2 (6 bases). CDR3 size: 14 residues. Trimming shortened V by 2 bases and J by 2 bases, and 10 bases separated the two germline ends. CDR1 is MGHRA, CDR2 YSYEKL, per germline. The CDR3 spells CASSQLASAYEQYF. Here the CDR3 DNA reads TGCGCCAGCAGCCAACTAGCGAGCGCCTACGAGCAGTACTTC.